This T cell receptor beta chain was captured by sequencing in a study of T-cell reconstitution after alpha-beta-depleted transplantation in children. At least ten counts were recorded for this clonotype. Its matching antigen is unknown. The V gene lost 3 bases and the J gene lost 0 bases, with 7 bases spanning the gap. CDR1 SQVTM and CDR2 ANQGSEA come from the germline V gene. This CDR3 is built from 13 residues. The TCRbeta library was prepared with unique molecular identifiers. TCRdb used MiXCR to reprocess the PCR reads, holding one entry per CDR3 protein. The sample shows about 150,000 distinct CDR3 sequences, 11% of them seen only once. General study results and limits: Surviving recipient T cells and intrathymic progenitors accounted for some patients' high TCRbeta diversity at day 60. Expanded graft clones, several hundred of them, were reportedly the source of alpha-beta T cells about two months after transplant. At one year after transplant, newly produced T cells mostly accounted for T-cell counts and diversity.

V and J are TRBV29-1 and TRBJ2-3; no reliable D call. The source of this sequence is a boy aged 2 to 10 with acute myeloid leukemia, due to receive a stem cell transplant. The sequences come from PBMCs, collected before TCRalphabeta/CD19-depleted stem cell transplant. CDR3 amino acids: CSVDTGSTDTQYF. CDR3 coding DNA: TGCAGCGTTGATACCGGGAGCACAGATACGCAGTATTTT.